Below are 4 T cell receptor beta chains sequenced from a single sample in a study of shared clonotypes between healthy human individuals. Repertoires were generated with immunoSEQ multiplex PCR, while TCRdb's copy carries only in-frame clones and drops some. The sample holds over a million clones; about 77% are singletons and the top ten take about 1.5%. Material for sequencing was memory CD4+ T cells sorted from blood. Stated subset: CD45RA-negative fraction. The receptors stem from a man aged 18 to 29 in good health.

V usage is TRBV7-2 and J usage is TRBJ2-7; D gene ambiguous. With 3 bases removed from V and 11 bases from J, the gap between germline ends came to 17 bases. Per germline, CDR1 SGHTA and CDR2 FQGNSA. This CDR3 spans 13 amino acids. This chain's CDR3 is CASSLGSSPWKYF. CDR3 DNA sequence: TGTGCCAGCAGCTTGGGCTCAAGCCCTTGGAAGTACTTC.

Remarks on this clone: Other nucleotide sequences from this sample produce the same CDR3. V and J are TRBV5-1 and TRBJ2-7, with 14 bases identical to TRBD2. Germline loops: CDR1 SGHRS, CDR2 YFSETQ. J was trimmed by 4 bases and V by 4 bases; bases with no gene match: 7. The CDR3 sequence is 16 residues long. DNA of the CDR3: TGCGCCAGCAGCCCCGGACTAGCGGGGGGCCTTTACGAGCAGTACTTC. The encoded protein is CASSPGLAGGLYEQYF.

The table lists this clone with a few counts. J is TRBJ1-4 and V is TRBV2; the D is unclear. The ends were cut back, 7 bases at V and 6 bases at J, with 18 bases in the middle. Germline values: CDR1 SNHLY, CDR2 FYNNEI. The CDR3 consists of 15 residues. The DNA of the CDR3 is TGTGCCAGCACGGAAAGGGCGGTAGTAGATGAAAAACTGTTTTTT. This gives the protein CASTERAVVDEKLFF. Supplemented by reference TRBV2 and TRBJ1-4, the full variable domain reads EPEVTQTPSHQVTQMGQEVILRCVPISNHLYFYWYRQILGQKVEFLVSFYNNEISEKSEIFDDQFSVERPDGSNFTLKIRSTKLEDSAMYFCASTERAVVDEKLFFGSGTQLSVL.

The rearrangement joins TRBV27 to TRBJ2-2; 9 nucleotides agree with TRBD1. The V gene's germline CDR1 is MNHEY and CDR2 SMNVEV (reference sequence). Trimming removed 7 bases from V and 4 bases from J; junction bases left unmatched: 7. The length of the CDR3 is 15 residues. CDR3 amino acids: CASTAGTGITGELFF. CDR3 DNA: TGTGCCAGCACCGCCGGGACAGGGATCACCGGGGAGCTGTTTTTT.